A single sample is the source of the 18 T cell receptor beta chains below, sequenced in a study of Ad26.COV2.S vaccination and SARS-CoV-2 variants. Assay used: immunoSEQ multiplex PCR; TCRdb lists only in-frame clones, some missing. The sample lists about 420,000 clones, around 87% occurring once. Noted treatment: about 20 received Ad26.COV2.S at low or high dose, single or two shots; roughly five received placebo; per-sample allocation not given. Collection of the samples took place on day 63 after the first injection of vaccine or placebo. This sample comprised peripheral blood, obtained in a trial of Ad26.COV2.S vaccine versus placebo. These receptors were collected from a person between 18 and 60 years old who received the Ad26.COV2.S COVID-19 vaccine or a placebo.

V usage is TRBV7-9 and J usage is TRBJ2-5, with TRBD2 matching over 9 bases. From germline, CDR1 is SEHNR and CDR2 FQNEAQ (reference sequence). The CDR3 loop spans 17 amino acids. The V gene end was trimmed by 1 base and the J gene end by 5 bases; junction bases not matched to a gene: 11. In DNA form, the CDR3 reads TGTGCCAGCAGCTTAGGGACAGGCGGGGGGGATCGGGAGACCCAGTACTTC. Its protein product is CASSLGTGGGDRETQYF.

V usage is TRBV28 and J usage is TRBJ1-5; 8 bases map to TRBD1. The CDR3 is 17 amino acids. Germline-derived CDR1 and CDR2 are MDHEN and SYDVKM. V dropped 6 bases and J dropped 4; count of bases not matched to a gene: 14. The CDR3 sequence: CASSPHRDRLDNQPQHF. The CDR3 coding sequence is TGTGCCAGCAGCCCCCACCGGGACAGGTTGGATAATCAGCCCCAGCATTTT. The full variable domain, rest sourced from reference TRBV28 and TRBJ1-5, is DVKVTQSSRYLVKRTGEKVFLECVQDMDHENMFWYRQDPGLGLRLIYFSYDVKMKEKGDIPEGYSVSREKKERFSLILESASTNQTSMYLCASSPHRDRLDNQPQHFGDGTRLSIL.

The rearrangement uses TRBV9 and TRBJ1-1; D call uncertain. Between the trimmed V and J ends, which lost 0 bases and 0 bases, there was a span of 9 bases. The CDR3 runs 15 residues. CDR1 is SGDLS, CDR2 YYNGEE, per germline. The DNA for the CDR3 is TGTGCCAGCAGCGTAGCTATCGCCATGAACACTGAAGCTTTCTTT. It codes for CASSVAIAMNTEAFF.

CDR3 residues: CASSLEGRTNYGYTF. The CDR3 DNA is TGTGCCAGCAGCTTAGAGGGCAGAACTAACTATGGCTACACCTTC. This chain connects TRBV7-2 to TRBJ1-2; no reliable D call. Germline loops: CDR1 SGHTA, CDR2 FQGNSA. V was cut by 1 base and J by 0 bases, with 9 bases left in between. The CDR3 runs to 15 residues.

This clone was observed once. This sequence joins TRBV9 and TRBJ2-7, with 12 positions matching TRBD1. Germline V CDR1 and CDR2: SGDLS, YYNGEE. The CDR3 runs to 16 residues. Trimming took 2 bases from V and 5 from J; bases not matched to a gene: 8. The CDR3 region is CASSVTGTGGFNEQYF. The CDR3 coding sequence is TGTGCCAGCAGCGTCACCGGGACAGGGGGCTTCAACGAGCAGTACTTC. Full variable domain (missing parts from reference TRBV9 and TRBJ2-7): DSGVTQTPKHLITATGQRVTLRCSPRSGDLSVYWYQQSLDQGLQFLIQYYNGEERAKGNILERFSAQQFPDLHSELNLSSLELGDSALYFCASSVTGTGGFNEQYFGPGTRLTVT.

The CDR3 here is CASSMRGSTYEQYF. The CDR3 bases are TGTGCCAGTAGTATGAGAGGGAGCACCTACGAGCAGTACTTC. The rearrangement uses TRBV19 and TRBJ2-7, with TRBD2 as a possible D gene (5 bases). The length of the CDR3 is 14 residues. In germline, CDR1 is LNHDA, CDR2 SQIVND (reference sequence). V was pared by 3 bases and J by 2 bases, with 11 bases between. Supplemented by reference TRBV19 and TRBJ2-7, the full variable domain reads DGGITQSPKYLFRKEGQNVTLSCEQNLNHDAMYWYRQDPGQGLRLIYYSQIVNDFQKGDIAEGYSVSREKKESFPLTVTSAQKNPTAFYLCASSMRGSTYEQYFGPGTRLTVT.

V gene TRBV7-9 combines with J gene TRBJ2-7, with unresolved D. The V end lost 5 bases, the J end lost 6 bases, and 14 bases lay between the germline ends. Per the germline V gene, CDR1 is SEHNR and CDR2 is FQNEAQ (reference sequence). The CDR3 consists of 13 residues. The CDR3 sequence: CASSRLGLVEQYF. The CDR3 bases are TGTGCCAGCAGCCGGTTGGGGTTGGTCGAGCAGTACTTC.

This clone was recorded a few times. J is TRBJ2-7 and V is TRBV27; the match to TRBD1 covers 7 bases. This CDR3 contains 13 residues. CDR1 is MNHEY and CDR2 is SMNVEV in the germline V gene (reference sequence). Unmatched junction bases numbered 4, after V lost 3 bases and J lost 5 bases. CDR3 bases: TGTGCCAGCAGTTTCCCAGGGGGTAACGAGCAGTACTTC. This codes for CASSFPGGNEQYF.

The rearrangement uses TRBV7-9 and TRBJ2-5, with D perhaps TRBD1 or TRBD2 (6 bases each). The germline V and J ends were trimmed by 2 bases and 3 bases, with 10 bases remaining between them. This CDR3 contains 14 residues. Germline values: CDR1 SEHNR, CDR2 FQNEAQ (reference sequence). CDR3 protein: CASSLKGGEETQYF. For the CDR3, the DNA is TGTGCCAGCAGCTTAAAGGGGGGAGAAGAGACCCAGTACTTC.

This clone has a single count. The chain links TRBV3-1 (or the pseudogene TRBV3-2) to TRBJ1-3; D remains ambiguous. This CDR3 region has 15 residues. The germline V gene has CDR1 LGHDT and CDR2 YNNKEL (reference sequence). Trimming cost V 4 bases and J 4 bases, with 14 bases left between them. The CDR3 is CASSPIPGAGNTIYF. The CDR3 DNA reads as TGTGCCAGCAGCCCCATTCCGGGAGCAGGAAACACCATATATTTT.

Written as DNA, the CDR3 is TGTGCCAGCAGCCCCCCGGGGACTAGCGGATACAATGAGCAGTTCTTC. Translation gives CASSPPGTSGYNEQFF. This chain joins TRBV7-3 and TRBJ2-1; 11 nucleotides align to TRBD2. The CDR3 is 16 residues long. Looked up from germline, CDR1 is SGHTA and CDR2 is FQGTGA. V gave up 5 bases and J gave up 4 bases; unmatched junction bases: 7.

This chain connects TRBV7-9 to TRBJ1-4; no clear D. The CDR3 spans 13 residues. The V end lost 1 base, the J end lost 8 bases, and 8 bases lay between the germline ends. CDR1 and CDR2 (germline): SEHNR, FQNEAQ (reference sequence). The CDR3 nucleotides are TGTGCCAGCAGCTTAGTCAGCGACGAAAAACTGTTTTTT. Amino acid sequence: CASSLVSDEKLFF.

CDR3 nucleotide sequence: TGTGCCAGCAGTTTTTCAACACTTGCAGGGTTGTTAGAGACCCAGTACTTC. Amino acid sequence: CASSFSTLAGLLETQYF. The genes are TRBV27 and TRBJ2-5, with a weak D call TRBD1 (5 bases). Germline lookup yields CDR1 MNHEY and CDR2 SMNVEV (reference sequence). There are 17 residues in the CDR3. V was pared by 3 bases and J by 4 bases, with 21 bases between.

The rearrangement joins TRBV7-9 to TRBJ1-1, with 9 bases identical to TRBD1. Trimming removed 3 bases from V and 2 bases from J; junction bases left unmatched: 4. This CDR3 region has 15 residues. In germline, CDR1 is SEHNR, CDR2 FQNEAQ (reference sequence). CDR3 in DNA: TGTGCCAGCAGCTTTTTGGGACAGGGTAACACTGAAGCTTTCTTT. Translated: CASSFLGQGNTEAFF.

The chain links TRBV29-1 to TRBJ2-1; D remains unclear. CDR1 and CDR2 from the germline V gene are SQVTM and ANQGSEA. CDR3 length: 14 amino acids. The germline V and J ends were trimmed by 4 bases and 2 bases, with 12 bases remaining between them. The CDR3 protein is CSVVGSTAYNEQFF. CDR3 coding DNA: TGCAGCGTTGTCGGGTCGACGGCCTACAATGAGCAGTTCTTC.

This sequence joins TRBV4-2 and TRBJ1-2, with D possibly being TRBD1 (6 bases). The length of the CDR3 is 15 residues. Trimming shortened V by 0 bases and J by 6 bases, and 14 bases separated the two germline ends. CDR1 and CDR2 (germline): LGHNA, YNFKEQ. The CDR3 DNA is TGTGCCAGCAGCCAAGAGGGGGTCGAGGGGGATGGCTACACCTTC. Amino acids: CASSQEGVEGDGYTF.

The rearrangement joins TRBV9 to TRBJ2-1; D may be TRBD2 (5 bases). Trimming stripped 0 bases from V and 4 bases from J, with 11 bases between. CDR3 length: 15 residues. Germline CDR1 reads SGDLS; CDR2 reads YYNGEE. CDR3 loop: CASSVGAREYNEQFF. The CDR3 nucleotides read TGTGCCAGCAGCGTAGGGGCGAGGGAATACAATGAGCAGTTCTTC. Drawing the rest from reference TRBV9 and TRBJ2-1, the complete variable domain is DSGVTQTPKHLITATGQRVTLRCSPRSGDLSVYWYQQSLDQGLQFLIQYYNGEERAKGNILERFSAQQFPDLHSELNLSSLELGDSALYFCASSVGAREYNEQFFGPGTRLTVL.

The V call is TRBV28, the J call TRBJ1-5; a possible D gene is TRBD1 (6 bases). V lost 6 bases and J lost 0, with 9 bases in between. Looked up from germline, CDR1 is MDHEN and CDR2 is SYDVKM. There are 14 residues in the CDR3. CDR3 sequence: CASSPRGSNQPQHF. The CDR3, as DNA: TGTGCCAGCAGCCCCAGGGGTAGCAATCAGCCCCAGCATTTT.